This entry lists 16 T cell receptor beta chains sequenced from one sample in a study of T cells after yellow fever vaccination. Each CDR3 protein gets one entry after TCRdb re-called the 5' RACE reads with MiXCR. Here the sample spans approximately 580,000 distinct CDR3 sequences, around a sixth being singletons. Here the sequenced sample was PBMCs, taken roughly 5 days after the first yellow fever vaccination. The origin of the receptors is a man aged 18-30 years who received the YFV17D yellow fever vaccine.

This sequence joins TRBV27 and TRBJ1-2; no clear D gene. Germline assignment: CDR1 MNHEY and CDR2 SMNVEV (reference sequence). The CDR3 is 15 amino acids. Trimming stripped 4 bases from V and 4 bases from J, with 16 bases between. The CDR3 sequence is CASSSHPPGSYGYTF. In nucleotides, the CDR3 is TGTGCCAGCAGTTCCCATCCCCCGGGTAGCTATGGCTACACCTTC.

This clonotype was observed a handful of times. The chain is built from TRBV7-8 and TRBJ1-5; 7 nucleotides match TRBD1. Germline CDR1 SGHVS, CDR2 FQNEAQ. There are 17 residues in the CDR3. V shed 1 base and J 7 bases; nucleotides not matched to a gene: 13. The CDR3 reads CASSLGRGGTAKQPQHF. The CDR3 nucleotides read TGTGCCAGCAGCTTAGGGAGGGGCGGGACAGCAAAGCAGCCCCAGCATTTT.

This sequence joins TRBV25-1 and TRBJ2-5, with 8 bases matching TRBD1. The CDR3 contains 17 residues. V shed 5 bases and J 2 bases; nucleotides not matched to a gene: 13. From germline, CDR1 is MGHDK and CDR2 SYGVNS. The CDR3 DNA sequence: TGTGCCAGCAGTCTTCAACAGGGGGTCGTACGGCAAGAGACCCAGTACTTC. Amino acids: CASSLQQGVVRQETQYF.

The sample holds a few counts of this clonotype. Written as DNA, the CDR3 is TGTGCCAGCAGCTCCTCCTACACAGATACGCAGTATTTT. Its protein product is CASSSSYTDTQYF. The chain joins TRBV7-2 to TRBJ2-3; D remains unclear. Trimming took off 4 bases at V and 2 bases at J, with 7 bases between the two ends. CDR1 SGHTA and CDR2 FQGNSA come from the germline V gene. The CDR3 extends over 13 amino acids.

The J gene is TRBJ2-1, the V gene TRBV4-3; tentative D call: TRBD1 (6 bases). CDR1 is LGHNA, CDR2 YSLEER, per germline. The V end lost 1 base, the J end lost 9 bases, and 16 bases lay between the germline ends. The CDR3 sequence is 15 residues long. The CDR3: CASSQAPDSTIEQFF. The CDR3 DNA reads TGCGCCAGCAGCCAAGCCCCGGACAGCACCATTGAGCAGTTCTTC.

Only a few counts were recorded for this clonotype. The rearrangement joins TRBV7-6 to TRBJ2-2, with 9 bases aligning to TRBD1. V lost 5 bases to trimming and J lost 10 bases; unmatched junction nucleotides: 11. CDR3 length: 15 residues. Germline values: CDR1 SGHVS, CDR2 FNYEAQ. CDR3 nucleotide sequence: TGTGCCAGCAGCCCCCGGGACAGGGATCCCACGGAGCTGTTTTTT. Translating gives CASSPRDRDPTELFF.

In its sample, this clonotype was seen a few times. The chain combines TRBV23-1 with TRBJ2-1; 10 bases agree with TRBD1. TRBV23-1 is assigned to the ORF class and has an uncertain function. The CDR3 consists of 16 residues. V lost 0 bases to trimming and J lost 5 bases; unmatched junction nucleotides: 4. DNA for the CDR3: TGCGCCAGCAGTCAATCGGGGACAGGGGAGCACAATGAGCAGTTCTTC. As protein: CASSQSGTGEHNEQFF.

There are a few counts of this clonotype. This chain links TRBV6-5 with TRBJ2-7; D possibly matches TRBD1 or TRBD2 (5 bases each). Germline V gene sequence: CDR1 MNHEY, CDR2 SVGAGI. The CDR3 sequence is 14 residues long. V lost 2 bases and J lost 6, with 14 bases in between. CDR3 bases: TGTGCCAGCAGTTACCGGGACCACCTTAGCGAGCAGTACTTC. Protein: CASSYRDHLSEQYF.

This CDR3 is CAIARDRTGTDTQYF. DNA for the CDR3: TGTGCCATAGCCAGGGACAGAACTGGCACAGATACGCAGTATTTT. This chain joins TRBV10-3 and TRBJ2-3, with TRBD1 identical over 7 bases. Trimming took 9 bases from V and 1 from J; bases not matched to a gene: 10. This CDR3 region has 15 residues. Germline CDR1 reads ENHRY; CDR2 reads SYGVKD.

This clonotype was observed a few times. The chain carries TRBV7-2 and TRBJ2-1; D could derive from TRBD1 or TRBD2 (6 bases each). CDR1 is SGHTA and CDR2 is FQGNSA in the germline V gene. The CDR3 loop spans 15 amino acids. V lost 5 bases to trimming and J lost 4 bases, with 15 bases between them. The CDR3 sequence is CASSRRRGTYNEQFF. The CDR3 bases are TGTGCCAGCAGCCGGAGGAGGGGGACTTACAATGAGCAGTTCTTC.

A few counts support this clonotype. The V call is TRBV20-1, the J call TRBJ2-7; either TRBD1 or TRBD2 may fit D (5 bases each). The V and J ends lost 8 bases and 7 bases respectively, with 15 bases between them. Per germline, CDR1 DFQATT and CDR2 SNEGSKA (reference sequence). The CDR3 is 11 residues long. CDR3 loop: CSPWDAAEQYV. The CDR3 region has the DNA TGCAGTCCCTGGGACGCCGCGGAGCAGTACGTC.

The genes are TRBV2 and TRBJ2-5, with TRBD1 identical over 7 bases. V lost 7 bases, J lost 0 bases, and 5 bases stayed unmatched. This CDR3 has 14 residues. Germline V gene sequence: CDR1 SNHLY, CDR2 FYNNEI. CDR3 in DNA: TGTGCCAGCACTAGGACAGGTTACCAAGAGACCCAGTACTTC. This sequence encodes CASTRTGYQETQYF.

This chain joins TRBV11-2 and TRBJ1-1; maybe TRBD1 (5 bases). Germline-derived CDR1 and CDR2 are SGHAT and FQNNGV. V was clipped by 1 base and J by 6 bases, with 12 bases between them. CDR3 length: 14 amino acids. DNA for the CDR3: TGTGCCAGCAGCTTAGCTTTGCAGGGCTCTGAAGCTTTCTTT. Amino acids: CASSLALQGSEAFF. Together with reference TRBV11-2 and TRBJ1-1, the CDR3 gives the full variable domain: EAGVAQSPRYKIIEKRQSVAFWCNPISGHATLYWYQQILGQGPKLLIQFQNNGVVDDSQLPKDRFSAERLKGVDSTLKIQPAKLEDSAVYLCASSLALQGSEAFFGQGTRLTVV.

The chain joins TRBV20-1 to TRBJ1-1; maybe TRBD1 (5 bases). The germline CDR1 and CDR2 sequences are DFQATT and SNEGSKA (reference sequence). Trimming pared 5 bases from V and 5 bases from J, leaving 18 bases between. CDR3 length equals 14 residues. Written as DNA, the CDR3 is TGCAGTGCTTGCTGCCCTTACAGGCGGACTGAAGCTTTCTTT. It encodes CSACCPYRRTEAFF.

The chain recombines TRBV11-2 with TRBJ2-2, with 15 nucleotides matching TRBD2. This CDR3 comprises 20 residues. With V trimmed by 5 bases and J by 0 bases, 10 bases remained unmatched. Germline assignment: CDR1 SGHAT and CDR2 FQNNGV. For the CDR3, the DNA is TGTGCCAGCAGCGCAACCGGGACTAGCGGGGGGTCTCCGAACACCGGGGAGCTGTTTTTT. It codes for CASSATGTSGGSPNTGELFF.

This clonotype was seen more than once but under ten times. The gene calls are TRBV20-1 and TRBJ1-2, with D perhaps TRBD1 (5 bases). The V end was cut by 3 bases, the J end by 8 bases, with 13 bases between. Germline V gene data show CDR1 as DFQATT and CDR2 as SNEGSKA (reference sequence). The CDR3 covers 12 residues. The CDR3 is CSARTGLGGYTF. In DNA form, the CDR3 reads TGCAGTGCTAGGACGGGGCTTGGCGGCTACACCTTC.